This T cell receptor beta chain was sequenced in a study of shared clonotypes between healthy human individuals. Whole-study findings and limits: When naive CD4 clonotypes were compared across several donors, 4% to 6.5% were shared. Large depth notwithstanding, sorted-subset sequencing proved incomplete by rarefaction.

Libraries were prepared by immunoSEQ multiplex PCR; TCRdb keeps only in-frame clonotypes and omits some of them. The data show some 2,000,000 clones, roughly 96% seen once. This clone is a singleton in its sample. What it recognizes is unknown. V was trimmed by 9 bases and J by 2 bases, leaving 16 bases between them. Germline CDR1 is MNHNS and CDR2 is SASEGT. CDR3 length: 15 residues. The chain has TRBV6-1 and TRBJ2-2, with D possibly being TRBD1 (6 bases). The sample taken for sequencing was naive CD4+ T cells sorted from blood. Indicated subset: CD45RA+ positively selected. This sequence was found in a young man in good health. CDR3 protein: CASPPARGNTGELFF. DNA of the CDR3: TGTGCCAGTCCTCCCGCCAGGGGAAACACCGGGGAGCTGTTTTTT.